This T cell receptor (beta chain) was retrieved from a study of neurological immune-mediated disorders. General study points: None of the CDR3 amino acid sequences of expanded clones were shared across subjects, and this suggested private repertoires in all groups. The highest TCR clonal expansion occurred in HTLV-1-associated myelopathy; multiple sclerosis fell below healthy controls.

A single count supports this clonotype. Its matching antigen is unknown. TCRdb re-called the 5' RACE reads with MiXCR, one entry per CDR3 protein. The table includes 35,000 to 40,000 distinct CDR3 sequences, around a tenth detected once. From germline, CDR1 is SGHRS and CDR2 YFSETQ. The CDR3 runs 15 residues. V was shortened by 8 bases and J by 3 bases, with 20 bases between the two germline ends. This clonotype was sampled from a woman under 40 with HTLV-1-associated myelopathy (HAM/TSP). Sequencing used CD4+ T cells from blood. The V and J genes are TRBV5-1 and TRBJ1-1; D is perhaps TRBD1 (5 bases). The CDR3 loop reads CARTPALGADTEAFF. The DNA of the CDR3 is TGCGCCAGAACCCCAGCCTTAGGGGCAGACACTGAAGCTTTCTTT.